This T cell receptor (beta chain) was obtained from a study of Graves' ophthalmopathy and Graves' hyperthyroidism (dated by TCRdb to 2016 to 2018). Regarding the research as a whole: Peripheral blood was collected at initial diagnosis, before any treatment. An independent validation cohort was composed of fewer than 20 hyperthyroidism patients and around 15 patients who later progressed from hyperthyroidism to ophthalmopathy. The study used signatures of the TCR beta repertoire to tell Graves' ophthalmopathy apart from Graves' hyperthyroidism and to predict which patients would progress to ophthalmopathy. In total, 120 to 150 blood samples were TCR-sequenced: 40 to 45 ophthalmopathy, roughly 77 hyperthyroidism and around 17 hyperthyroidism-to-ophthalmopathy patients. To explore V-J signatures that separate ophthalmopathy from hyperthyroidism, a discovery set of about a hundred patients was enrolled, consisting of 40 to 45 with ophthalmopathy and roughly 60 with stable hyperthyroidism. After sampling, hyperthyroidism patients received methimazole starting at 30 mg daily, and ophthalmopathy patients received high-dose intravenous methylprednisolone. In about six hyperthyroidism patients, T-cell repertoires of thyroid tissue and blood were compared.

From the cysteine up to the phenylalanine, the CDR3 has a length of 12 residues. Only CDR3 DNA remains: 36 bases, in frame from the first base. At the junction V is shortened by 3 bases and J by 5 bases, with 8 bases in between. CDR1 SGHDN and CDR2 FVKESK were looked up in the germline V gene. To note about this clonotype: Its antigen target is currently unknown. Within one base of it there is no much larger clone, and no base qualities were kept.

What the work shows at the level of the full study, not this receptor alone: No statistical method was used to predetermine the sample size, and group allocation was not hidden from the investigators. Ophthalmopathy was separated from stable hyperthyroidism by the 13-signature model with roughly 87% sensitivity and less than 82% specificity in cross-validation and with 80%/75% in the test set. In validation, the model predicted ophthalmopathy progression with 55% to 71% sensitivity and roughly 72% specificity; some 13 predicted patients were CT-confirmed with GO in a median of approximately 6.5 months. Most expanded thyroid clonotypes with frequency above 0.001 were also detected in blood, suggesting blood repertoires may reflect the thyroid immune response.

For repertoire sequencing, TCR beta CDR3 regions were amplified from RNA transcripts. A first-round RT-PCR used HTBI primers with the Qiagen OneStep RT-PCR kit, followed by a second-round multiplex PCR, size selection and purification. The libraries underwent paired-end sequencing with 100 bp reads on an Illumina HiSeq2000. In the original analysis: Reads were processed with SOAPnuke, discarding reads with adapters, uncalled bases, mean Phred below 15, or no exact constant-primer or identifier match. COPE v1.2.5 was used to merge high-quality paired reads. Clonotypes were defined as unique nucleotide sequences and were aligned to IMGT TRB V, D and J references using MiTCR v1.1. The analysis was limited to V-J combinations with a frequency above 0.0001, which together covered approximately 99% of repertoires. For each V-J combination, a TCR clonal expansion and chaos score was defined as F50 clonal expansion divided by the chaos observed in the TCRdist matrix. Features were reduced by Welch's t-statistics and random forest to around 14 V-J combinations, which fed a naive Bayes classifier. Thyroid-blood repertoire similarity was quantified with the Morisita-Horn index. TCRdb handled the public reads itself, with Q25 trimming in fastp and clone calling in MiXCR, and kept productive beta chains. Rows merge per CDR3 protein into single entries with the most common DNA and genes. What appears here as the V and J calls and clone size reflects TCRdb's work, not the paper's. Across this sample there are around 600,000 distinct CDR3 sequences, with over 40% seen only once. Of the sample, 3% to 3.5% is held by the ten largest clones.

Ophthalmopathy patients had moderately to severely active disease, Clinical Activity Score of at least 3, NOSPECS grade of at least 4, and disease duration under 3 months. Anyone with other autoimmune diseases, uncontrolled infections, pregnancy or lactation was excluded from the study. Clinical symptoms, serum thyroxine, TRAb, thyroid ultrasound and orbital computed tomography formed the basis of the diagnosis. Using Ficoll-Paque density gradient centrifugation, PBMCs were isolated from 8.5 to 10 ml of fresh peripheral blood. Total RNA was extracted using Trizol reagent, and RNA quality was checked on an Agilent 2100 Bioanalyzer.

In this chain, TRBV14 is recombined with TRBJ2-7; no confident D gene assignment can be made. Sequenced material: peripheral blood. The TCR was taken from an adult man with Graves' ophthalmopathy. The DNA reads TGTGCCAGCAGCCAGGTCGTCAACGAGCAGTACTTC. Its coded protein is CASSQVVNEQYF.